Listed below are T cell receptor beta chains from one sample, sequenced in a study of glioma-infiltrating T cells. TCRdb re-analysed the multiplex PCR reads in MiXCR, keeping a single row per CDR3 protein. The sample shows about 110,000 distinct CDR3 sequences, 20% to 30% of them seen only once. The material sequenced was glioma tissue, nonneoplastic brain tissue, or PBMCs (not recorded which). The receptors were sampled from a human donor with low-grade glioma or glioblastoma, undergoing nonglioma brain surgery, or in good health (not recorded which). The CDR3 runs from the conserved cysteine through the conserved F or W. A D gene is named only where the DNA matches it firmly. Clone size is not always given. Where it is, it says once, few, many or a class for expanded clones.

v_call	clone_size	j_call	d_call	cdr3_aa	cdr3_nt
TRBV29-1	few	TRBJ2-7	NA	CSVAQNSYEQYF	TGCAGCGTTGCACAGAACTCCTACGAGCAGTACTTC
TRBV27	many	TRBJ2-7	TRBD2	CASSSPGTSGRVGEQYF	TGTGCCAGCAGTTCCCCCGGGACTAGCGGGAGAGTTGGCGAGCAGTACTTC
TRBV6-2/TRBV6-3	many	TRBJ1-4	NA	CASSDMENEKLFF	TGTGCCAGCAGCGACATGGAAAATGAAAAACTGTTTTTT
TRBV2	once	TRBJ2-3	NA	CASSSTGNTDTRYF	TGTGCCAGCAGTTCGACTGGAAACACAGATACGCGGTATTTT
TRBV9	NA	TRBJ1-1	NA	CASSVTGTNTEAFF	TGTGCCAGCAGCGTAACAGGGACGAACACTGAAGCTTTCTTT
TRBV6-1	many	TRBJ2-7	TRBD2	CASGRGGYEQYF	TGTGCCAGCGGCCGCGGGGGGTACGAGCAGTACTTC
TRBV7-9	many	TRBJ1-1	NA	CASSLSRTASAFF	TGTGCCAGCAGCTTAAGTAGAACAGCCTCGGCTTTCTTT
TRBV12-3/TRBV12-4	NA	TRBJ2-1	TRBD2	CASTRTSGEGASYNEQFF	TGTGCCAGCACCCGGACTAGCGGAGAAGGAGCCTCCTACAATGAGCAGTTCTTC
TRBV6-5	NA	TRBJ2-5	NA	CASQTGYLVDTQYF	TGTGCCAGCCAGACTGGGTATCTGGTAGATACCCAGTACTTC
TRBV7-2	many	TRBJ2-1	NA	CASSLLQGLFDEQFF	TGTGCCAGCAGCCTCCTACAGGGCCTTTTCGATGAGCAGTTCTTC
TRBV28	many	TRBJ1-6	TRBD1	CASSLRDRDNSPLHF	TGTGCCAGCAGTTTGCGGGACAGGGATAATTCACCCCTCCACTTT
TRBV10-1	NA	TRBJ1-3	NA	CASRSQTGNTIYF	TGCGCCAGCAGGAGCCAGACTGGAAACACCATATATTTT
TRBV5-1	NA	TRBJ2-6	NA	CASSLDVSGANVLIF	TGCGCCAGCAGCTTGGACGTCTCTGGGGCCAACGTCCTGATTTTC
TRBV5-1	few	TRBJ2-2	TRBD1	CASSLAQGATNTGELFF	TGCGCCAGCAGCTTAGCACAGGGGGCAACGAACACCGGGGAGCTGTTTTTT
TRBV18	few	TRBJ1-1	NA	CASLTDMNTEAFF	TGTGCCAGTTTGACAGATATGAACACTGAAGCTTTCTTT
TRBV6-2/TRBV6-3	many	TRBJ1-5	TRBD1	CASSLGQWGNQPQHF	TGTGCCAGCAGCCTGGGACAGTGGGGGAATCAGCCCCAGCATTTT
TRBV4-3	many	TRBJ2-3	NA	CASSQQTQRTDTQYF	TGCGCCAGCAGCCAACAGACCCAACGCACAGATACGCAGTATTTT
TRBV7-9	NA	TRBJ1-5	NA	CASSPGGVLGNQPQHF	TGTGCCAGCAGCCCCGGGGGCGTGTTGGGCAATCAGCCCCAGCATTTT
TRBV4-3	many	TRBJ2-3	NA	CASSLLPTDTQYF	TGCGCCAGCAGCCTCCTCCCCACAGATACGCAGTATTTT
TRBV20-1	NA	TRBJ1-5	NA	CSARLRGNQPQHF	TGCAGTGCTAGACTCCGGGGGAATCAGCCCCAGCATTTT
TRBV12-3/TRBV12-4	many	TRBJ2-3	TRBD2	CASILRLAGSTDTQYF	TGTGCCAGCATCCTTCGACTAGCGGGCAGCACAGATACGCAGTATTTT
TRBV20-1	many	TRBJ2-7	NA	CSASGGNYEQYF	TGCAGTGCTAGCGGGGGAAACTACGAGCAGTACTTC
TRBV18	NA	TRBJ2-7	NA	CAGSPPSSYEQYF	TGTGCCGGCTCACCACCTAGCAGCTACGAGCAGTACTTC
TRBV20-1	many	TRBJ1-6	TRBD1	CSATWGGQSNSPLHF	TGCAGTGCCACATGGGGGGGACAGTCTAATTCACCCCTCCACTTT
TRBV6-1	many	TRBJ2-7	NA	CASSISGFDEQYF	TGTGCCAGCAGTATCTCAGGGTTCGACGAGCAGTACTTC
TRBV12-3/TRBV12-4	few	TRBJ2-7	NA	CASSSGYEQYF	TGTGCCAGCAGTTCAGGATACGAGCAGTACTTC
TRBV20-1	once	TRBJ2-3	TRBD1	CSARDRTGTDTDTQYF	TGCAGTGCTAGAGATCGTACAGGGACAGACACAGATACGCAGTATTTT
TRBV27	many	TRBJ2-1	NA	CASSEGREQFF	TGTGCCAGCAGTGAAGGAAGAGAGCAGTTCTTC
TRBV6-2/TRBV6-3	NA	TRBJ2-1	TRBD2	CASSSLIAGANEQFF	TGTGCCAGCAGTTCCCTAATAGCGGGGGCCAATGAGCAGTTCTTC
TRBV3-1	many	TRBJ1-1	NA	CASSQETYRGAFF	TGTGCCAGCAGCCAAGAAACCTATCGAGGAGCTTTCTTT
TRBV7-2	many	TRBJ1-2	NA	CASSLQGRNNYGYTF	TGTGCCAGCAGCCTTCAGGGTAGGAATAACTATGGCTACACCTTC
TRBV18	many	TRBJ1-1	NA	CASSQGGNTEAFF	TGTGCCAGCTCACAGGGGGGTAACACTGAAGCTTTCTTT
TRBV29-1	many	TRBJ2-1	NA	CSVGSYEQFF	TGCAGCGTTGGAAGCTATGAGCAGTTCTTC
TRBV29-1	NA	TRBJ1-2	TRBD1	CSVRGGTAIYYGYTF	TGCAGCGTTAGGGGGGGGACAGCTATTTACTATGGCTACACCTTC
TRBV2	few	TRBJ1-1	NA	CASTWTAMNTEAFF	TGTGCCAGCACGTGGACAGCCATGAACACTGAAGCTTTCTTT
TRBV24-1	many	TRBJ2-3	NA	CATSDLGTTDTQYF	TGTGCCACCAGTGATTTGGGGACAACAGATACGCAGTATTTT
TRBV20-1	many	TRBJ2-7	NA	CSAPTRDGTSYEQYF	TGCAGTGCCCCCACCCGAGACGGTACCTCCTACGAGCAGTACTTC
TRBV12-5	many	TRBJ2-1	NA	CASGWGLYNEQFF	TGTGCTAGTGGTTGGGGACTCTACAATGAGCAGTTCTTC
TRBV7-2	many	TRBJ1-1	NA	CASSPRLGAHTEAFF	TGTGCCAGCAGCCCCCGTCTGGGGGCCCACACTGAAGCTTTCTTT
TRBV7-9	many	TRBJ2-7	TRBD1	CASSLCRQGAKCYEQYF	TGTGCCAGCAGCTTATGCCGACAGGGGGCGAAGTGCTACGAGCAGTACTTC
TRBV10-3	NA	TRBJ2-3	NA	CAIRSGDTDTQYF	TGTGCCATCAGAAGCGGTGACACAGATACGCAGTATTTT
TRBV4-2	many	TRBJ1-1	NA	CASSQDVGARNTEAFF	TGTGCCAGCAGCCAAGATGTTGGGGCCAGGAACACTGAAGCTTTCTTT
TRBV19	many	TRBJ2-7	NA	CASSSSGLPSEQYF	TGTGCCAGTAGTTCCTCGGGACTCCCCAGCGAGCAGTACTTC
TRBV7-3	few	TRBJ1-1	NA	CASSLRQGRTEAFF	TGTGCCAGCAGCTTAAGGCAGGGGAGGACTGAAGCTTTCTTT
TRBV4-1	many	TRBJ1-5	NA	CASSPKWTDYSNQPQHF	TGCGCCAGCAGCCCGAAGTGGACGGACTATAGCAATCAGCCCCAGCATTTT
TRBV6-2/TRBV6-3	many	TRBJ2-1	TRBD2	CASSLNGLAGPHEQFF	TGTGCCAGCAGTCTTAATGGACTAGCGGGACCACATGAGCAGTTCTTC
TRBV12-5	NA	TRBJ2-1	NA	CASGSGGVSYNEQFF	TGTGCTAGTGGTTCGGGGGGCGTCTCCTACAATGAGCAGTTCTTC
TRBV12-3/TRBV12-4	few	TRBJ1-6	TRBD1	CASSSSGTGYSPLHF	TGTGCCAGCAGTTCCTCCGGGACAGGGTATTCACCCCTCCACTTT
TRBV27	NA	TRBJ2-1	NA	CASVTVNAPEFF	TGTGCCAGCGTGACAGTTAACGCCCCAGAGTTCTTC
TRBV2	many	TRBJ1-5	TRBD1	CASSPGGQGADGNQPQHF	TGTGCCAGCAGCCCTGGCGGGCAGGGGGCAGATGGCAATCAGCCCCAGCATTTT
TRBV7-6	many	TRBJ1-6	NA	CASSLDLGPNSPLHF	TGTGCCAGCAGCTTAGATCTGGGCCCTAATTCACCCCTCCACTTT
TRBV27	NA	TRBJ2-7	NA	CASRLWTSRGEQYF	TGTGCCAGCAGACTTTGGACTAGCAGGGGGGAGCAGTACTTC
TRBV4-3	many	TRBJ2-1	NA	CASSQDSVKKGGGEQFF	TGCGCCAGCAGCCAAGATTCGGTGAAGAAGGGAGGGGGTGAGCAGTTCTTC
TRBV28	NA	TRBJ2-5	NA	CASKPGKVRGETQYF	TGTGCCAGCAAACCAGGAAAGGTCAGAGGCGAGACCCAGTACTTC
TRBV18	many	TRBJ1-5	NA	CASSHSSGARNQPQHF	TGTGCCAGCTCACACTCTTCCGGGGCTCGCAATCAGCCCCAGCATTTT